This T cell receptor delta chain was captured in a study of gamma-delta T cells after stem cell transplantation. TCRdb reanalyzed the RT-PCR reads using CATT. The repertoire holds around 2,500 delta-chain clones, with approximately 29% as singletons. This clone is medium-sized within its sample. Germline V gene sequence: CDR1 GEAIGNYY, CDR2 EKD. V was pared by 3 bases and J by 0 bases, with 19 bases between. This CDR3 contains 17 residues. The sequenced material came from gamma-delta T cells. The sequence was obtained from a human donor. It is not recorded whose cells these are; they may come from a transplant donor. This rearrangement joins TRDV2 to TRDJ1; D gene ambiguous. The CDR3 nucleotides are TGTGCCTGTGACTCCCTAAAAAATCAAAAGTACACCGATAAACTCATCTTT. Its translation is CACDSLKNQKYTDKLIF.